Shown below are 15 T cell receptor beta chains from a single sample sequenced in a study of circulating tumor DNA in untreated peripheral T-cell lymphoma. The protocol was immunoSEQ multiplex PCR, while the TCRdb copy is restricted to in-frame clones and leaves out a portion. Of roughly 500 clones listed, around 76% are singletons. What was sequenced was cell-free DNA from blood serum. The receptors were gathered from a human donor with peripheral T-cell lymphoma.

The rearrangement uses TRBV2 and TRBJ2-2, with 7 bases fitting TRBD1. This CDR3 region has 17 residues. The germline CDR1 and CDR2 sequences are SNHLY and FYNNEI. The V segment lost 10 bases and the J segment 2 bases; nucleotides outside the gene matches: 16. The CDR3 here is CAILKGASGVNTGELFF. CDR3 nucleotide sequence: TGTGCCATCCTGAAGGGGGCATCAGGGGTTAACACCGGGGAGCTGTTTTTT.

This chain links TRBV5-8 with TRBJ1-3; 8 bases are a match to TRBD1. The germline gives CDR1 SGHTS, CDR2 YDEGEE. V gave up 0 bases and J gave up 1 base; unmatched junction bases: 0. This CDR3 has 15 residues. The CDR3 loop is CASSLGTGSGNTIYF. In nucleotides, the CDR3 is TGTGCCAGCAGCTTGGGGACAGGGTCTGGAAACACCATATATTTT. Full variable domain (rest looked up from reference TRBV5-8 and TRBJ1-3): EAGVTQSPTHLIKTRGQQATLRCSPISGHTSVYWYQQALGLGLQFLLWYDEGEERNRGNFPPRFSGRQFPNYSSELNVNALELEDSALYLCASSLGTGSGNTIYFGEGSWLTVV.

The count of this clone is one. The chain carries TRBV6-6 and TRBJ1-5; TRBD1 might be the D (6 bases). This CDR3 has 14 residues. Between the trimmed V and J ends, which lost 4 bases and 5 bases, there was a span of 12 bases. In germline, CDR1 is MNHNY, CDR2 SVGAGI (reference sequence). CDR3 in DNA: TGTGCCAGCAGTTTGGACAGTTTTTATCAGCCCCAGCATTTT. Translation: CASSLDSFYQPQHF.

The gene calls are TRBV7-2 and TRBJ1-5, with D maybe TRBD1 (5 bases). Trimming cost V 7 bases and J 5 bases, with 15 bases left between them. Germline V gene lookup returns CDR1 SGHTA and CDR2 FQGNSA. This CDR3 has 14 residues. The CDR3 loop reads CASTWVLGDQPQHF. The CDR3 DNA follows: TGTGCCAGCACTTGGGTCCTAGGGGATCAGCCCCAGCATTTT.

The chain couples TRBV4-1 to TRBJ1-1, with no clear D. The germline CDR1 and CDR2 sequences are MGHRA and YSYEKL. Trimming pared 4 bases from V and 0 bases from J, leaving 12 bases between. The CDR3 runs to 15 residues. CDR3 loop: CASSPDGFLNTEAFF. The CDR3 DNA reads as TGCGCCAGCAGCCCCGACGGGTTCCTGAACACTGAAGCTTTCTTT.

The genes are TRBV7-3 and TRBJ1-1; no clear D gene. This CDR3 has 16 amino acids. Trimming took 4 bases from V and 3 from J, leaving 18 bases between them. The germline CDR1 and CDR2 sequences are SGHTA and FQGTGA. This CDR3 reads CASSSQLGSEDTEAFF. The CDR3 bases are TGTGCCAGCAGCTCCCAGCTCGGCAGTGAGGACACTGAAGCTTTCTTT.

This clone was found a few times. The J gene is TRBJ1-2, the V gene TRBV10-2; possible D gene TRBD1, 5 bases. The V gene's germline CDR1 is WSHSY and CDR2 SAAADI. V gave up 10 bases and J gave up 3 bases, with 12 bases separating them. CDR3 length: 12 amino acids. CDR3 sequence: CATTGGDYGYTF. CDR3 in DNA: TGCGCCACCACTGGGGGGGACTATGGCTACACCTTC.

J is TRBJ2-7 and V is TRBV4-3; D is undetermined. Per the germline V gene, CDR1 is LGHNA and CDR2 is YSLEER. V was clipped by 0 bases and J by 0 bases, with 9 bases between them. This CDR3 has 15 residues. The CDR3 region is CASSQESLSSYEQYF. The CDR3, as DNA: TGCGCCAGCAGCCAAGAGTCACTCAGCTCCTACGAGCAGTACTTC.

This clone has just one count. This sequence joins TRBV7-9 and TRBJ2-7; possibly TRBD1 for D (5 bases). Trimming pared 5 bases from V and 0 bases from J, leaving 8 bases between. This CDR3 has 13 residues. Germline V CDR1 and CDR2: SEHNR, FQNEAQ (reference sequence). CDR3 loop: CASSPDNSYEQYF. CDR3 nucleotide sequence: TGTGCCAGCAGCCCGGACAACTCCTACGAGCAGTACTTC.

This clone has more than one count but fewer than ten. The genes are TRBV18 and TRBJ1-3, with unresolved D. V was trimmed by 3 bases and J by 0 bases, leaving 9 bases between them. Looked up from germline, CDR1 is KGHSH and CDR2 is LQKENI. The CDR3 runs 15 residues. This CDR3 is CASSPASASGNTIYF. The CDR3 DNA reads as TGTGCCAGCTCACCGGCCAGCGCCTCTGGAAACACCATATATTTT. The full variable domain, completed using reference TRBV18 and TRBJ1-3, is NAGVMQNPRHLVRRRGQEARLRCSPMKGHSHVYWYRQLPEEGLKFMVYLQKENIIDESGMPKERFSAEFPKEGPSILRIQQVVRGDSAAYFCASSPASASGNTIYFGEGSWLTVV.

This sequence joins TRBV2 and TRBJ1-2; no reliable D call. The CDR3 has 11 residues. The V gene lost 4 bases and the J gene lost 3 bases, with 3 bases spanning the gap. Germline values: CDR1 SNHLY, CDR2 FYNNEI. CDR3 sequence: CASSVDYGYTF. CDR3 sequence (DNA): TGTGCCAGCAGTGTGGACTATGGCTACACCTTC.

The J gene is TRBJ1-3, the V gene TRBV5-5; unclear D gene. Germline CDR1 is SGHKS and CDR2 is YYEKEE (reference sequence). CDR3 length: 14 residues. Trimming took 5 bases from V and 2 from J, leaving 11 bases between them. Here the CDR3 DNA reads TGTGCCAGCAGTCCGGAGGGAACTGGAAACACCATATATTTT. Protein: CASSPEGTGNTIYF.

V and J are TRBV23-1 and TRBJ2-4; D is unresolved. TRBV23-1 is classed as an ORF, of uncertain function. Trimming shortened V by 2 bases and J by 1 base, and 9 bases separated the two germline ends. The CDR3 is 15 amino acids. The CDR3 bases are TGCGCCAGCAGTCAAGGAACAGTGGCCAAAAACATTCAGTACTTC. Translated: CASSQGTVAKNIQYF.

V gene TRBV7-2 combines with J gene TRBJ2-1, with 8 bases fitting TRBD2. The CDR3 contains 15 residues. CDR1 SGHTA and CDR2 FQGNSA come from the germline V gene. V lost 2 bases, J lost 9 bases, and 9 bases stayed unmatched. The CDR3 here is CASSLRRGGIFEQFF. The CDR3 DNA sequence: TGTGCCAGCAGCTTACGACGGGGGGGCATCTTTGAGCAGTTCTTC.

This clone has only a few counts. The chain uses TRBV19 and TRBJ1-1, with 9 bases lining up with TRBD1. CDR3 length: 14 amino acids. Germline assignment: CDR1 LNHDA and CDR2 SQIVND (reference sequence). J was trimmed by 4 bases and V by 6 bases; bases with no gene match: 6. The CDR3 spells CASRTGGGGTEAFF. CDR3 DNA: TGTGCCAGTAGAACAGGGGGCGGGGGCACTGAAGCTTTCTTT.